This paragraph covers one T cell receptor beta chain sequence. Its antigen remains unidentified. The data are from a study of T cells after yellow fever vaccination. Looking at the study overall: Where fractions had low cell numbers, libraries were prepared from them with the SMART-Seq v4 Ultra Low Input RNA kit. Broader study findings: Weaker, the secondary response had a peak occurring faster, on day 5 versus 15. Abundant clonotypes (contaminants from the bulk population) could be present in FACS-sorted repertoires. Clones from primary vaccination mostly reappeared after the booster (roughly 95% CD4, about 88% CD8).

Germline CDR1 reads MNHNS; CDR2 reads SASEGT. Trimming cost V 6 bases and J 9 bases, with 17 bases left between them. The length of the CDR3 is 13 residues. TCRdb called the 5' RACE reads again in MiXCR, with one record for every CDR3 protein. The repertoire has 300,000 to 400,000 distinct CDR3 sequences, more than 5.5% of them found once; the top ten carry 15%. The rearrangement uses TRBV6-1 and TRBJ2-5; D might be TRBD1 (6 bases). Specimen: PBMCs, collected 5 days after the yellow fever booster vaccination. The clonotype originates from a man aged 25-45 years who received the YFV17D yellow fever vaccine. CDR3 bases: TGTGCCAGCAGGATGGACGGCCCAGGGGCCCAGTACTTC. Amino acid sequence: CASRMDGPGAQYF.